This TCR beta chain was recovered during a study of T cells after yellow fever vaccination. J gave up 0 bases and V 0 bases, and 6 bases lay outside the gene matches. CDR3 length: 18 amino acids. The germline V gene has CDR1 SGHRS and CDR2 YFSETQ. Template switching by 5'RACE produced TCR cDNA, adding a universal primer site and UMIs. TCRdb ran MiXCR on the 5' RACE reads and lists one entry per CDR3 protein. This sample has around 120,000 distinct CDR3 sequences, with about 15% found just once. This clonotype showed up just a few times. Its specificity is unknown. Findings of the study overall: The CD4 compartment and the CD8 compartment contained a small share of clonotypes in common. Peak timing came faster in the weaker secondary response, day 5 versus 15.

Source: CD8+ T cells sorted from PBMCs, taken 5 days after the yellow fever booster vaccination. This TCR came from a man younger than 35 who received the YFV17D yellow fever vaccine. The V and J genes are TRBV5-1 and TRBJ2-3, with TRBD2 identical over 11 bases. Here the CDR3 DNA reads TGCGCCAGCAGCTTGGAGGCGACTAGCGGGGCTAGCACAGATACGCAGTATTTT. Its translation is CASSLEATSGASTDTQYF.